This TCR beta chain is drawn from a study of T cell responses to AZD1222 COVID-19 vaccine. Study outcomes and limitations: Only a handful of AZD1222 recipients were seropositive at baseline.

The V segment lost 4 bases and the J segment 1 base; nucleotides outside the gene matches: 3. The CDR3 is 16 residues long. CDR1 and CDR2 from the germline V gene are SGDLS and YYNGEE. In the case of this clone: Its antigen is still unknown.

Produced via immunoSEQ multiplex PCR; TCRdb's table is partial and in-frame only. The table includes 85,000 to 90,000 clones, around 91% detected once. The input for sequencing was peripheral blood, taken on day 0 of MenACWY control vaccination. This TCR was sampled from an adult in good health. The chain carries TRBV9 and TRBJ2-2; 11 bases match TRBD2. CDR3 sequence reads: CASSWGLAENTGELFF. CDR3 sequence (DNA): TGTGCCAGCAGCTGGGGACTAGCGGAGAACACCGGGGAGCTGTTTTTT.